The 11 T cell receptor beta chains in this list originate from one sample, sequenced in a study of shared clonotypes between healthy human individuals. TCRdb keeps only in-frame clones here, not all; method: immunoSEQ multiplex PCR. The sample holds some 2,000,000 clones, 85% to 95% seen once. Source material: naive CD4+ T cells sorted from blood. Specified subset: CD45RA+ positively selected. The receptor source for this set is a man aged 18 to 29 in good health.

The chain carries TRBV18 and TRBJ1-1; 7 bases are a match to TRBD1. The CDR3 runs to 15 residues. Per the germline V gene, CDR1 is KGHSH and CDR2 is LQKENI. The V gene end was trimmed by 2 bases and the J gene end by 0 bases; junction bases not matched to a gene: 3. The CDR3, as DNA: TGTGCCAGCTCACCAACCGGGACAGTGAACACTGAAGCTTTCTTT. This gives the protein CASSPTGTVNTEAFF.

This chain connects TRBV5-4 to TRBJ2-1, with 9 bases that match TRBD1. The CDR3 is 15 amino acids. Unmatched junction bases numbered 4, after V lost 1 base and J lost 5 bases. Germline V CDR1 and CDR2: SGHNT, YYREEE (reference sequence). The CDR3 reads CASSLSGQGNNEQFF. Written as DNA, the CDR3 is TGTGCCAGCAGCTTGTCGGGACAGGGTAACAATGAGCAGTTCTTC.

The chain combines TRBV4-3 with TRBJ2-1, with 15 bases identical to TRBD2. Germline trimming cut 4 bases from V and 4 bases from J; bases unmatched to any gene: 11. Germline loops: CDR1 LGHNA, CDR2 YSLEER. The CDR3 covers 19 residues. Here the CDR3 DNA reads TGCGCCAGCAGCCGGGGACGGATAGGACTAGCGGGAGGGTACAATGAGCAGTTCTTC. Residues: CASSRGRIGLAGGYNEQFF.

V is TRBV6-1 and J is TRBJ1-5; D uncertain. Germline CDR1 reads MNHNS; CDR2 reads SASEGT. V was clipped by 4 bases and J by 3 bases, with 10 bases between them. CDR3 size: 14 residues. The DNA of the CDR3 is TGTGCCAGCAGTGCCGGACGGAACAATCAGCCCCAGCATTTT. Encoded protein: CASSAGRNNQPQHF.

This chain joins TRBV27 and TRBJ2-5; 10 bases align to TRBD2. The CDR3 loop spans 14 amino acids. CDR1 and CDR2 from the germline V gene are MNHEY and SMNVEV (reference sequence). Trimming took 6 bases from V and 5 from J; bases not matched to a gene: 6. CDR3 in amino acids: CASRGSGGLETQYF. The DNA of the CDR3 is TGTGCCAGCAGGGGTAGCGGGGGGTTGGAGACCCAGTACTTC.

Here the CDR3 reads CASRRGRDINSPLHF. In DNA form, the CDR3 reads TGTGCCAGTAGACGCGGCCGGGACATTAATTCACCCCTCCACTTT. The chain recombines TRBV19 with TRBJ1-6, with D possibly being TRBD1 (6 bases). The CDR3 is 15 amino acids. V lost 6 bases and J lost 6, with 15 bases in between. Looked up from germline, CDR1 is LNHDA and CDR2 is SQIVND (reference sequence).

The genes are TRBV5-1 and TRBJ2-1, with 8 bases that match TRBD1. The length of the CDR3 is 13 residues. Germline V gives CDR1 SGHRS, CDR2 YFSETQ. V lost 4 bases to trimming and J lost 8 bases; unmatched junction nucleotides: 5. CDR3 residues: CASSAGQGDEQFF. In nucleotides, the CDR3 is TGCGCCAGCAGCGCCGGACAGGGAGATGAGCAGTTCTTC.

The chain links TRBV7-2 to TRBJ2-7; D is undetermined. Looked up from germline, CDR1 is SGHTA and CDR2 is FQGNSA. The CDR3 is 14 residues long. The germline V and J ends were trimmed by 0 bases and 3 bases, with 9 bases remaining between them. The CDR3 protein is CASSLAKDYYEQYF. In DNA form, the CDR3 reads TGTGCCAGCAGCTTAGCAAAGGATTACTACGAGCAGTACTTC.

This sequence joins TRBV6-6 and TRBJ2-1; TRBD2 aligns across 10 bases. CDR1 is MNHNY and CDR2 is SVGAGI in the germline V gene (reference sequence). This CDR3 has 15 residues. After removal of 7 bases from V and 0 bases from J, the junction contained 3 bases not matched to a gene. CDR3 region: CASNIAGGSYNEQFF. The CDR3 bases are TGTGCCAGCAATATAGCGGGGGGCTCCTACAATGAGCAGTTCTTC.

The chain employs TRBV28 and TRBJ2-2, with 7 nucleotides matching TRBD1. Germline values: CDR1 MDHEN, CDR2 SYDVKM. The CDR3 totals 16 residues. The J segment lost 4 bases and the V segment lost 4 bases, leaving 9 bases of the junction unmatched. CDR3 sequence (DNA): TGTGCCAGCAGTTCCGTCCCACAGGGGAGCACCGGGGAGCTGTTTTTT. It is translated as CASSSVPQGSTGELFF.

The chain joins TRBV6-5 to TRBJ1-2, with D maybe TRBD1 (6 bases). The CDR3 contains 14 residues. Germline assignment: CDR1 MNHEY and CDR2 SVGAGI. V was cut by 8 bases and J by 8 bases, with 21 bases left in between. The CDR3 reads CASLASRGFGGYTF. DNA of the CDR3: TGTGCCAGCTTAGCTAGCAGGGGATTTGGCGGCTACACCTTC.